This TCR beta chain derives from a study of OX40 agonist ivuxolimab in advanced cancers. Study-wide background: Patients received the agonistic anti-OX40 (CD134) antibody ivuxolimab. Patients undergoing dose escalation presented with hepatocellular carcinoma, melanoma, renal cell or head and neck cancer.

Trimming shortened V by 1 base and J by 7 bases, and 8 bases separated the two germline ends. The CDR3 loop spans 14 amino acids. The V gene's germline CDR1 is SGHVS and CDR2 FNYEAQ. As to this clone: The antigen is not known.

Study-wide findings and caveats: In the 0.1 to 3.0 mg/kg range, CD4+ and CD8+ blood T cells had expanded clonally by week 6.

Using immunoSEQ multiplex PCR, the repertoire was profiled, and TCRdb retains in-frame clones only, with some absent. In the table there are 64,000 or so clones, around 83% of which are singletons. Specimen: CD4+ or CD8+ T cells sorted from blood, collected in a trial of the OX40 agonist ivuxolimab. This chain uses TRBV7-6 with TRBJ1-6; D gene unclear. The receptor was derived from an adult with an advanced solid tumor such as melanoma, head and neck, liver or kidney cancer. This chain's CDR3 is CASSLGLLNSPLHF. The CDR3 region has the DNA TGTGCCAGCAGCTTAGGACTGCTGAATTCACCCCTCCACTTT.